A selection of T cell receptor beta chains follows, all from one sample in a study of cytomegalovirus exposure and HLA in healthy donors. Measured with immunoSEQ multiplex PCR; TCRdb has only the in-frame clones, and not every one. This table has fewer than 95,000 clones, 85% appearing once. Sequencing was performed on PBMCs. These receptors were taken from a man aged 35 to 55 in good health and CMV-seropositive. Both conserved end residues are trimmed from each CDR3. Each record gives: V gene, CDR3 protein.

v_gene: TRBV7-6
CDR3aa: ASSLGGTGGTTDTQY

v_gene: TRBV5-4
CDR3aa: ASSEPGQQETQY

v_gene: TRBV25-1
CDR3aa: ASSAGLHTDTQY

v_gene: TRBV28
CDR3aa: ASSLYVATTSTDTQY

v_gene: TRBV28
CDR3aa: ASSLGLNTGELF

v_gene: TRBV19
CDR3aa: ASLTGGGFGYT

v_gene: TRBV28
CDR3aa: ASSLSMRGSPLH

v_gene: TRBV18
CDR3aa: ASSPLVGSGTEAF

v_gene: TRBV19
CDR3aa: ASSYLQGNGYT

v_gene: TRBV7-9
CDR3aa: ASSLGRASYGYT

v_gene: TRBV6-4
CDR3aa: ASSGLADSREQF

v_gene: TRBV28
CDR3aa: ATTTGAEAF

v_gene: TRBV11-3
CDR3aa: ASSFRAFLYEQY

v_gene: TRBV5-1
CDR3aa: ASRQGDGPQH

v_gene: TRBV4-1
CDR3aa: ASSQGSSGGQETQY

v_gene: TRBV30
CDR3aa: AWSSSSKAQETQY

v_gene: TRBV6-1
CDR3aa: ASSEWSGLETQY

v_gene: TRBV29-1
CDR3aa: SGITGTYEQY

v_gene: TRBV7-2
CDR3aa: ASSLYRATYEQY

v_gene: TRBV2
CDR3aa: ASRPDPGNSYNEQF

v_gene: TRBV19
CDR3aa: ATSDSFTGELF

v_gene: TRBV13
CDR3aa: ASSSPTSGLYEQY

v_gene: TRBV18
CDR3aa: ASSELRNNQPQH

v_gene: TRBV10-3
CDR3aa: AISEPRAGGKETQY

v_gene: TRBV2
CDR3aa: ARRGEGFETQY

v_gene: TRBV6-1
CDR3aa: ASSVEAADTQY

v_gene: TRBV2
CDR3aa: ASSYPLGGTSSYEQY

v_gene: TRBV18
CDR3aa: ASSPSPQETQY

v_gene: TRBV5-4
CDR3aa: ASSIPGLAGASTDTQY

v_gene: TRBV7-8
CDR3aa: ASSPRDSSYEQY

v_gene: TRBV5-1
CDR3aa: ASSSDSNNSPLH

v_gene: TRBV18
CDR3aa: ASSPPGPARETQY

v_gene: TRBV6-5
CDR3aa: ASSTLAGSYEQY

v_gene: TRBV2
CDR3aa: ASSSQGVTDTQY

v_gene: TRBV11-3
CDR3aa: ASTPNRGANTEAF

v_gene: TRBV18
CDR3aa: ASSPRADQPQH

v_gene: TRBV5-1
CDR3aa: ASSATGGKETQY

v_gene: TRBV7-8
CDR3aa: ASSLVSSGRGTDTQY

v_gene: TRBV4-1
CDR3aa: ASSQGLPGQGGAF

v_gene: TRBV5-1
CDR3aa: ASSRDRGISYEQY

v_gene: TRBV7-9
CDR3aa: SSSKAGSTDTQY

v_gene: TRBV5-1
CDR3aa: ASSPAAGTGGQETQY

v_gene: TRBV7-9
CDR3aa: ASNKGGSTDTQY

v_gene: TRBV23-1
CDR3aa: ASRWRGPTTEAF

v_gene: TRBV9
CDR3aa: ASSVGRSTDTQY

v_gene: TRBV7-3
CDR3aa: ASSLFHSGVSGNTIY

v_gene: TRBV4-1
CDR3aa: ASSQLTGNQPQH

v_gene: TRBV5-6
CDR3aa: ASSSGLSSTDTQY

v_gene: TRBV28
CDR3aa: ASSFTSVEDTQY

v_gene: TRBV4-2
CDR3aa: ASSPARLASGELF

v_gene: TRBV6-4
CDR3aa: ASSSGGSGANVLT

v_gene: TRBV6-1
CDR3aa: ASSDTRTDSNQPQH

v_gene: TRBV6-5
CDR3aa: ASSSDRAANTEAF

v_gene: TRBV19
CDR3aa: ASKVDRGGAEAF

v_gene: TRBV2
CDR3aa: ASRIDRGNEQF

v_gene: TRBV6-5
CDR3aa: ASKATGYEQY

v_gene: TRBV7-2
CDR3aa: ASSARGRYEQY